This record concerns one TCR beta chain sequence. The CDR3 loop spans 14 amino acids. The J segment lost 2 bases and the V segment lost 3 bases, leaving 4 bases of the junction unmatched. Germline CDR1 is DFQATT and CDR2 is SNEGSKA (reference sequence). Authors' methods: Reference gene primer amplification gave estimated nucleated cell counts. TCRdb keeps only in-frame clones here, not all; method: immunoSEQ multiplex PCR. V, J and clone size were drawn from that table, and D and trimming were deduced from the DNA. Among around 43,000 clones listed, about 80% were seen once. These data come from a study of blood T cell repertoires in COVID-19. Study summary: There were acute and convalescent COVID-19 samples, and they came from the United States, Italy and Spain. T cells, B-cell-depleted T cells, or PBMCs provided the cDNA or gDNA that served as material.

Sequenced input: peripheral blood. The clonotype was recovered from a man aged 65-85 years with acute or convalescent COVID-19. The chain is built from TRBV20-1 and TRBJ2-1; 7 bases are a match to TRBD2. The CDR3 coding sequence is TGCAGTGCTAGTACCGGGACTACCTACAATGAGCAGTTCTTC. Protein sequence: CSASTGTTYNEQFF.